A single sample gave rise to the 21 T cell receptor beta chains below, sequenced in a study of T cells in Graves' hyperthyroidism and ophthalmopathy. RNA transcripts served as the template for amplifying TCR beta CDR3 regions. Carried out on the TCR CDR3, a first-round RT-PCR used the HTBI primer set. From the multiplex PCR reads, TCRdb called clonotypes with MiXCR, one entry per CDR3 protein. The table includes hundreds of thousands of distinct CDR3 sequences, around 39% detected once. Sequenced material: blood. Receptors originate from a man between 18 and 35 years old with Graves' hyperthyroidism.

This clonotype appeared a few times. The V and J genes are TRBV11-2 and TRBJ2-2; D is unresolved. The length of the CDR3 is 14 residues. Germline CDR1 and CDR2: SGHAT and FQNNGV. Trimming left V 0 bases short and J 5 bases short, with 7 bases between. The CDR3 region is CASSLDYATGELFF. CDR3 in DNA: TGTGCCAGCAGCTTAGACTATGCTACCGGGGAGCTGTTTTTT. Full variable domain (outside the CDR3, taken from reference TRBV11-2 and TRBJ2-2): EAGVAQSPRYKIIEKRQSVAFWCNPISGHATLYWYQQILGQGPKLLIQFQNNGVVDDSQLPKDRFSAERLKGVDSTLKIQPAKLEDSAVYLCASSLDYATGELFFGEGSRLTVL.

The chain combines TRBV20-1 with TRBJ2-5; 10 bases are shared with TRBD1. Germline V gene lookup returns CDR1 DFQATT and CDR2 SNEGSKA (reference sequence). The V and J ends lost 6 bases and 4 bases, in that order; junction bases with no gene match: 8. The CDR3 sequence is 14 residues long. DNA of the CDR3: TGCAGTGCAAGGACAGGGGGAAATCGAGAGACCCAGTACTTC. Its protein product is CSARTGGNRETQYF.

Of note for this clonotype: One junction end disagrees with the germline gene, perhaps due to a read error. The chain recombines TRBV15 with TRBJ1-3; no reliable D call. Germline loops: CDR1 LNHNV, CDR2 YYDKDF (reference sequence). The CDR3 length is 13 residues. DNA of the CDR3: TGTGCCACCAGCGCAGATTCAGGTTCGGTCCCAGCCTTT. Translation gives CATSADSGSVPAF.

This clonotype was counted at least ten times. The chain has TRBV29-1 and TRBJ2-5; D may correspond to TRBD1 or TRBD2 (5 bases each). Trimming shortened V by 7 bases and J by 5 bases, and 14 bases separated the two germline ends. The germline V gene encodes CDR1 SQVTM and CDR2 ANQGSEA. The CDR3 has 12 amino acids. CDR3 amino acids: CSAGPILETQYF. The CDR3 DNA follows: TGCAGCGCGGGACCTATTCTGGAGACCCAGTACTTC.

This clonotype has just a few counts. This chain links TRBV20-1 with TRBJ2-7, with 13 bases lining up with TRBD2. The CDR3 covers 18 residues. Germline CDR1 and CDR2: DFQATT and SNEGSKA (reference sequence). The J segment lost 4 bases and the V segment lost 0 bases, leaving 12 bases of the junction unmatched. The CDR3 coding sequence is TGCAGTGCTAGAGATCTCACACTCCGACTAGCGGGGGGATACGAGCAGTACTTC. Translating it yields CSARDLTLRLAGGYEQYF.

This clonotype showed up just a few times. The CDR3 nucleotides are TGTGCCACCAGCAGAGATATCGGGGTCTCCTATAGCAATCAGCCCCAGCATTTT. Amino acids: CATSRDIGVSYSNQPQHF. The chain combines TRBV15 with TRBJ1-5; D not certain. V gave up 0 bases and J gave up 0 bases, with 15 bases separating them. CDR3 length: 18 amino acids. Germline V gene lookup returns CDR1 LNHNV and CDR2 YYDKDF (reference sequence).

The chain uses TRBV2 and TRBJ2-7; a weak D match, TRBD2 (6 bases). CDR1 and CDR2 (germline): SNHLY, FYNNEI. Trimming removed 6 bases from V and 2 bases from J, with 11 bases in between. The CDR3 has 13 amino acids. CDR3 sequence reads: CASRGGFPYEQYF. CDR3 DNA: TGTGCCAGCAGGGGGGGTTTCCCCTACGAGCAGTACTTC.

This clonotype was counted ten times or more. The rearrangement links TRBV9 to TRBJ1-1; the D gene is possibly TRBD1 (5 bases). Trimming cost V 3 bases and J 0 bases, with 12 bases left between them. Germline CDR1 and CDR2: SGDLS and YYNGEE. The CDR3 extends over 15 amino acids. The CDR3 DNA follows: TGTGCCAGCAGCGCACTCGGGACGGTGAACACTGAAGCTTTCTTT. It translates to CASSALGTVNTEAFF.

This clonotype was counted between two and nine times. V gene TRBV5-1 combines with J gene TRBJ2-7; D may be TRBD1 or TRBD2 (6 bases each). The CDR3 consists of 13 residues. V shed 4 bases and J shed 5 bases, with 13 bases lying between them. Germline CDR1 reads SGHRS; CDR2 reads YFSETQ. Here the CDR3 DNA reads TGCGCCAGCAGCACCGACGGGGGCCACGAGCAGTACTTC. Translating gives CASSTDGGHEQYF.

The rearrangement links TRBV12-3 or TRBV12-4 to TRBJ1-2, with D possibly being TRBD1 (6 bases). CDR3 length equals 16 residues. V lost 2 bases to trimming and J lost 8 bases, with 21 bases between them. The CDR3 reads CASSLLYRDPLQGYTF. The CDR3, as DNA: TGTGCCAGCAGTTTACTATACAGGGACCCGCTCCAGGGCTACACCTTC.

The chain is built from TRBV6-6 and TRBJ2-7, with D perhaps matching TRBD1 (6 bases). V was cut by 6 bases and J by 6 bases, with 15 bases left in between. Germline assignment: CDR1 MNHNY and CDR2 SVGAGI (reference sequence). The CDR3 consists of 13 residues. CDR3 residues: CASRLQGYGEQYF. The CDR3 DNA is TGTGCCAGCAGACTACAGGGCTACGGCGAGCAGTACTTC.

The V call is TRBV28, the J call TRBJ2-7; the D is unclear. Between the trimmed V and J ends, which lost 2 bases and 3 bases, there was a span of 8 bases. CDR1 and CDR2 (germline): MDHEN, SYDVKM. The CDR3 length is 13 residues. The CDR3 loop is CASSLQEFYEQYF. For the CDR3, the DNA is TGTGCCAGCAGTTTACAGGAGTTCTACGAGCAGTACTTC.

The chain links TRBV20-1 to TRBJ2-7; the D gene is possibly TRBD1 (5 bases). The CDR3 has 12 amino acids. Germline CDR1 is DFQATT and CDR2 is SNEGSKA (reference sequence). Trimming removed 1 base at V and 4 bases at J, with 8 bases between. The DNA of the CDR3 is TGCAGTGCTAGAGTTAAGGGGTACGAGCAGTACTTC. Its translation is CSARVKGYEQYF.

This clonotype was seen more than once but under ten times. The chain carries TRBV29-1 and TRBJ1-1; no reliable D call. The CDR3 is 16 residues long. V was shortened by 7 bases and J by 0 bases, with 21 bases between the two germline ends. Germline lookup yields CDR1 SQVTM and CDR2 ANQGSEA. CDR3 residues: CSDYYGLKLMNTEAFF. CDR3 coding DNA: TGCAGCGATTACTATGGGTTAAAACTCATGAACACTGAAGCTTTCTTT.

The gene calls are TRBV7-6 and TRBJ1-1; D is possibly TRBD1 (5 bases). The CDR3 runs 15 residues. Germline CDR1 SGHVS, CDR2 FNYEAQ. Between the trimmed V and J ends, which lost 1 base and 5 bases, there was a span of 14 bases. CDR3 DNA: TGTGCCAGCAGCTTAGGAGGGGCAGGGAGAACTGAAGCTTTCTTT. This sequence encodes CASSLGGAGRTEAFF.

This clonotype came up once. A read error may explain this, as a much larger clone is one base away. This CDR3 is missing its conserved last phenylalanine or tryptophan, likely due to a read error. The chain employs TRBV10-3 and TRBJ2-5; TRBD2 agrees at 11 bases. Germline trimming cut 0 bases from V and 2 bases from J; bases unmatched to any gene: 2. CDR1 and CDR2 (germline): ENHRY, SYGVKD. This CDR3 is 16 amino acids long. The CDR3 reads CAISESTSGDQETQYL. The CDR3, as DNA: TGTGCCATCAGTGAGTCGACTAGCGGGGATCAAGAGACCCAGTACCTC.

This rearrangement joins TRBV7-9 to TRBJ2-3; perhaps TRBD2 as D (6 bases). Germline assignment: CDR1 SEHNR and CDR2 FQNEAQ (reference sequence). CDR3 length equals 14 residues. V lost 3 bases, J lost 0 bases, and 7 bases lay in between. CDR3 amino acids: CASSFSGSTDTQYF. As DNA, the CDR3 is TGTGCCAGCAGCTTCAGCGGGAGCACAGATACGCAGTATTTT.

This chain uses TRBV5-6 with TRBJ1-5; 7 nucleotides agree with TRBD1. CDR1 is SGHDT, CDR2 YYEEEE, per germline. Trimming cost V 4 bases and J 0 bases; bases outside gene matches: 13. There are 18 residues in the CDR3. In DNA, the CDR3 is TGTGCCAGCAGCCTGTCCGGGACAGCGCTCTATAGCAATCAGCCCCAGCATTTT. Amino acids: CASSLSGTALYSNQPQHF.

The chain links TRBV10-3 to TRBJ2-2, with 10 bases aligning to TRBD2. Trimming took 10 bases from V and 4 from J; bases not matched to a gene: 18. The CDR3 is 18 residues long. CDR1 is ENHRY, CDR2 SYGVKD, per germline. In nucleotides, the CDR3 is TGTGCCACCCTGAGCGGGCTAGCGGGGGCCGCCGGCACCGGGGAGCTGTTTTTT. This sequence encodes CATLSGLAGAAGTGELFF.

The chain has TRBV5-1 and TRBJ1-1; 8 nucleotides agree with TRBD1. With 4 bases clipped from V and 7 bases from J, the junction kept 9 bases outside the gene matches. The CDR3 runs to 14 residues. The germline V gene has CDR1 SGHRS and CDR2 YFSETQ. CDR3 coding DNA: TGCGCCAGCAGCGTCGGACAGGGAAACGATGAAGCTTTCTTT. Amino acid sequence: CASSVGQGNDEAFF.

V gene TRBV7-3 combines with J gene TRBJ2-1; possibly TRBD1 or TRBD2 for D (6 bases each). The V end was cut by 2 bases, the J end by 8 bases, with 19 bases between. This CDR3 is built from 16 residues. The germline gives CDR1 SGHTA, CDR2 FQGTGA. The CDR3: CASSLGLATRGDEQFF. The CDR3 DNA reads TGTGCCAGCAGCTTAGGGCTAGCGACCAGGGGAGATGAGCAGTTCTTC.